Presented here are 29 T cell receptor beta chains from one specimen sequenced in a study of PD-1 blockade in classical Hodgkin lymphoma. The table came from immunoSEQ multiplex PCR; TCRdb's copy has only in-frame clones and leaves some out. Altogether roughly 27,000 clones are present, around 90% being singletons, with the ten largest covering more than 0.35%. Time point reported: newly diagnosed, previously untreated cHL patient sample. Purification of CD4+ T cells from thawed PBMCs was achieved by magnetic negative selection. Sequencing was carried out using CD4+ T cells from blood. These receptors originate from a human donor with classical Hodgkin lymphoma.

The chain recombines TRBV5-1 with TRBJ2-5; 9 nucleotides align to TRBD1. The CDR3 is 17 residues long. V shed 0 bases and J 1 base; nucleotides not matched to a gene: 7. Germline V gene lookup returns CDR1 SGHRS and CDR2 YFSETQ. The CDR3 DNA is TGCGCCAGCAGCTTGGCCACGACAGGGGGGGCCCAAGAGACCCAGTACTTC. It encodes CASSLATTGGAQETQYF. The full variable domain, its missing parts supplied by reference TRBV5-1 and TRBJ2-5, is KAGVTQTPRYLIKTRGQQVTLSCSPISGHRSVSWYQQTPGQGLQFLFEYFSETQRNKGNFPGRFSGRQFSNSRSEMNVSTLELGDSALYLCASSLATTGGAQETQYFGPGTRLLVL.

CDR3 residues: CASKSGGSNYGYTF. The DNA of the CDR3 is TGTGCCAGCAAATCAGGGGGGTCTAACTATGGCTACACCTTC. The J gene is TRBJ1-2, the V gene TRBV27; 7 bases align to TRBD1. J lost 0 bases, V lost 7 bases, and 5 bases had no gene match. The germline V gene encodes CDR1 MNHEY and CDR2 SMNVEV (reference sequence). The CDR3 is 14 amino acids.

V usage is TRBV5-4 and J usage is TRBJ2-5, with 13 bases identical to TRBD2. Germline-derived CDR1 and CDR2 are SGHNT and YYREEE (reference sequence). This CDR3 has 16 amino acids. The trim removed 3 bases at V and 4 bases at J, leaving 6 bases unmatched. CDR3 loop: CASSSGLAGVTETQYF. CDR3 sequence (DNA): TGTGCCAGCAGCTCTGGACTAGCGGGAGTTACAGAGACCCAGTACTTC.

V usage is TRBV5-1 and J usage is TRBJ2-7, with 15 bases identical to TRBD2. Germline V gene lookup returns CDR1 SGHRS and CDR2 YFSETQ. V was clipped by 4 bases and J by 5 bases; unmatched bases: 10. The CDR3 loop spans 17 amino acids. CDR3 loop: CASSLGLAGGPGNEQYF. CDR3 nucleotides: TGCGCCAGCAGCCTAGGACTAGCGGGAGGGCCCGGTAACGAGCAGTACTTC.

This clone has only a few counts. V and J are TRBV2 and TRBJ2-7; D may be TRBD1 or TRBD2 (5 bases each). The CDR3 covers 14 residues. V gave up 3 bases and J gave up 3 bases, with 12 bases separating them. In germline, CDR1 is SNHLY, CDR2 FYNNEI. CDR3 bases: TGTGCCAGCAGTGACACCGGGACCTACTACGAGCAGTACTTC. Residues: CASSDTGTYYEQYF. Full variable domain (remainder filled in from reference TRBV2 and TRBJ2-7): EPEVTQTPSHQVTQMGQEVILRCVPISNHLYFYWYRQILGQKVEFLVSFYNNEISEKSEIFDDQFSVERPDGSNFTLKIRSTKLEDSAMYFCASSDTGTYYEQYFGPGTRLTVT.

For the CDR3, the DNA is TGTGCCAGCACCCCGACAGGGAGGGTGGGTCAGCCCCAGCATTTT. It yields the protein CASTPTGRVGQPQHF. The chain uses TRBV6-5 and TRBJ1-5; 7 positions match TRBD1. Germline V gene sequence: CDR1 MNHEY, CDR2 SVGAGI. V was pared by 7 bases and J by 6 bases, with 12 bases of the junction left unmatched. The CDR3 sequence is 15 residues long.

This chain joins TRBV7-9 and TRBJ2-3; 12 bases are a match to TRBD2. Per germline, CDR1 SEHNR and CDR2 FQNEAQ (reference sequence). The CDR3 has 15 amino acids. With V trimmed by 5 bases and J by 5 bases, 5 bases remained unmatched. The CDR3 coding sequence is TGTGCCAGCAGCCTCGCGGGACTAGCGGGAGATACGCAGTATTTT. Its protein product is CASSLAGLAGDTQYF.

CDR3 DNA: TGTGCCAGCAGTGAACAGGGGGAGCGGGACTACACCTTC. This codes for CASSEQGERDYTF. The chain links TRBV6-1 to TRBJ1-2, with 7 bases matching TRBD1. Germline CDR1 is MNHNS and CDR2 is SASEGT. V lost 2 bases and J lost 10; bases outside the gene matches: 7. The CDR3 contains 13 residues.

The genes are TRBV5-5 and TRBJ1-1; 8 bases are shared with TRBD1. The junction had 4 bases not matched to a gene; V was cut back by 4 bases and J by 2 bases. Germline CDR1 SGHKS, CDR2 YYEKEE (reference sequence). There are 14 residues in the CDR3. The CDR3 region is CASSPTGVNTEAFF. For the CDR3, the DNA is TGTGCCAGCAGCCCGACAGGGGTAAACACTGAAGCTTTCTTT.

This clone has more than one count but fewer than ten. The chain uses TRBV11-3 and TRBJ2-3; TRBD2 agrees at 8 bases. Trimming removed 5 bases from V and 5 bases from J; junction bases left unmatched: 6. The CDR3 runs to 14 residues. In germline, CDR1 is SGHNT, CDR2 YENEEA. In DNA form, the CDR3 reads TGTGCCAGCAGCCAAAAAGCGGGAGTAGATACGCAGTATTTT. Its protein product is CASSQKAGVDTQYF.

V gene TRBV7-3 combines with J gene TRBJ2-3; D gene ambiguous. The CDR3 extends over 14 amino acids. Germline V gene lookup returns CDR1 SGHTA and CDR2 FQGTGA. V was trimmed by 4 bases and J by 0 bases, leaving 8 bases between them. The chain's CDR3 is CASSSPPSTDTQYF. Written as DNA, the CDR3 is TGTGCCAGCAGCTCCCCGCCGAGCACAGATACGCAGTATTTT.

The chain joins TRBV7-2 to TRBJ2-7, with 10 bases that match TRBD2. This CDR3 is built from 15 residues. Germline assignment: CDR1 SGHTA and CDR2 FQGNSA. The ends lost 4 bases at V and 2 bases at J; junction bases unmatched: 5. As DNA, the CDR3 is TGTGCCAGCAGCTCCTCTAGCGGGAGAACCTACGAGCAGTACTTC. Translated, it gives CASSSSSGRTYEQYF.

The chain recombines TRBV18 with TRBJ1-4; a possible D gene is TRBD1 (5 bases). The CDR3 is 14 residues long. Trimming stripped 1 base from V and 3 bases from J, with 6 bases between. Per the germline V gene, CDR1 is KGHSH and CDR2 is LQKENI. The CDR3 sequence: CASSPRGSNEKLFF. The CDR3, as DNA: TGTGCCAGCTCACCACGGGGGTCTAATGAAAAACTGTTTTTT.

The chain couples TRBV19 to TRBJ2-5; D is perhaps TRBD1 or TRBD2 (5 bases each). There are 14 residues in the CDR3. V lost 8 bases and J 4 bases, leaving 17 bases between the germline ends. Germline CDR1 reads LNHDA; CDR2 reads SQIVND (reference sequence). The DNA for the CDR3 is TGTGCCAGTGGGGGTGGGTATAAAGGAGAGACCCAGTACTTC. As protein: CASGGGYKGETQYF.

The V gene is TRBV11-2, the J gene TRBJ2-6; 8 bases agree with TRBD2. Looked up from germline, CDR1 is SGHAT and CDR2 is FQNNGV. V lost 5 bases, J lost 0 bases, and 3 bases stayed unmatched. The CDR3 sequence is 16 residues long. In DNA, the CDR3 is TGTGCCAGCAGCCCCGGGGGGGGCTCTGGGGCCAACGTCCTGACTTTC. Encoded protein: CASSPGGGSGANVLTF.

The chain recombines TRBV7-2 with TRBJ2-7, with 8 bases aligning to TRBD1. V shed 1 base and J 5 bases; nucleotides not matched to a gene: 10. CDR3 length: 16 amino acids. Germline lookup yields CDR1 SGHTA and CDR2 FQGNSA. CDR3 region: CASSLVGQGAINEQYF. In DNA, the CDR3 is TGTGCCAGCAGCTTAGTGGGGCAGGGGGCGATCAACGAGCAGTACTTC.

This chain connects TRBV11-2 to TRBJ1-2; D gene unclear. Trimming stripped 5 bases from V and 4 bases from J, with 11 bases between. Germline loops: CDR1 SGHAT, CDR2 FQNNGV. This CDR3 has 13 amino acids. CDR3 loop: CASSQLGLYGYTF. CDR3 in DNA: TGTGCCAGCAGCCAGCTAGGACTCTATGGCTACACCTTC.

This clone was detected once. The V call is TRBV19, the J call TRBJ1-1; a weak D match, TRBD1 (5 bases). Germline V gene data show CDR1 as LNHDA and CDR2 as SQIVND (reference sequence). There are 13 residues in the CDR3. V lost 10 bases and J 5 bases, leaving 17 bases between the germline ends. The CDR3 coding sequence is TGTGCCATTCGGCCGGGGGGAGGTACTGAAGCTTTCTTT. It specifies CAIRPGGGTEAFF.

The J gene is TRBJ1-5, the V gene TRBV29-1; D may be TRBD1 (5 bases). Trimming cost V 6 bases and J 1 base, with 19 bases left between them. The V gene's germline CDR1 is SQVTM and CDR2 ANQGSEA. CDR3 length equals 16 residues. CDR3 bases: TGCAGCGTAGTACTGGTCGGGTCAGGGAGCAATCAGCCCCAGCATTTT. Protein: CSVVLVGSGSNQPQHF.

The gene calls are TRBV6-5 and TRBJ2-2; 7 bases are a match to TRBD2. The CDR3 totals 14 residues. Germline CDR1 and CDR2: MNHEY and SVGAGI. The V gene end was trimmed by 5 bases and the J gene end by 2 bases; junction bases not matched to a gene: 2. In nucleotides, the CDR3 is TGTGCCAGCAGTAGGGACTATAACACCGGGGAGCTGTTTTTT. This gives the protein CASSRDYNTGELFF.

The J gene is TRBJ1-5, the V gene TRBV27; no clear D gene. V lost 2 bases to trimming and J lost 6 bases, with 14 bases between them. CDR3 length: 15 amino acids. Germline-derived CDR1 and CDR2 are MNHEY and SMNVEV (reference sequence). CDR3: CASSLVAHGSQPQHF. The CDR3 DNA sequence: TGTGCCAGCAGTTTAGTGGCACATGGGAGTCAGCCCCAGCATTTT.

The rearrangement links TRBV28 to TRBJ2-1; TRBD1 aligns across 9 bases. V trimming: 5 bases; J trimming: 5 bases; junction bases outside the gene matches: 4. The CDR3 is 14 amino acids. Germline lookup yields CDR1 MDHEN and CDR2 SYDVKM. Here the CDR3 DNA reads TGTGCCAGCAGTCCGGACAGGGGCCACAATGAGCAGTTCTTC. Translation gives CASSPDRGHNEQFF.

The chain has TRBV2 and TRBJ2-7, with 7 nucleotides matching TRBD2. Trimming removed 6 bases from V and 5 bases from J; junction bases left unmatched: 4. Germline-derived CDR1 and CDR2 are SNHLY and FYNNEI. CDR3 size: 12 residues. This chain's CDR3 is CASRLGGDEQYF. The CDR3 coding sequence is TGTGCCAGCAGGTTGGGAGGGGACGAGCAGTACTTC. Full variable domain (missing parts from reference TRBV2 and TRBJ2-7): EPEVTQTPSHQVTQMGQEVILRCVPISNHLYFYWYRQILGQKVEFLVSFYNNEISEKSEIFDDQFSVERPDGSNFTLKIRSTKLEDSAMYFCASRLGGDEQYFGPGTRLTVT.

The CDR3 DNA is TGTGCCAGCAGGTCACGGGGGGGTCTGGCCCAGTACTTC. Translation gives CASRSRGGLAQYF. The J gene is TRBJ2-5, the V gene TRBV2, with TRBD2 identical over 8 bases. Germline V lookup: CDR1 SNHLY, CDR2 FYNNEI. Trimming at V came to 6 bases and at J to 9 bases, leaving 9 bases not matched to a gene. CDR3 length: 13 residues.

CDR3: CASRGQGGNEKLFF. In DNA, the CDR3 is TGTGCCAGCCGCGGACAGGGTGGGAATGAAAAACTGTTTTTT. This sequence joins TRBV27 and TRBJ1-4, with 8 bases identical to TRBD1. The length of the CDR3 is 14 residues. Germline assignment: CDR1 MNHEY and CDR2 SMNVEV (reference sequence). J was trimmed by 5 bases and V by 8 bases; bases with no gene match: 7.

The chain links TRBV28 to TRBJ2-3; TRBD1 matches at 7 bases. V was clipped by 8 bases and J by 4 bases; unmatched bases: 6. Germline V gene data show CDR1 as MDHEN and CDR2 as SYDVKM. This CDR3 region has 13 residues. CDR3 bases: TGTGCCAGCCGACAGGGAGTTCCAGATACGCAGTATTTT. As protein: CASRQGVPDTQYF.

This chain connects TRBV7-9 to TRBJ2-7; D may be TRBD1 (6 bases). V lost 5 bases and J 0 bases, leaving 20 bases between the germline ends. Germline V gene sequence: CDR1 SEHNR, CDR2 FQNEAQ (reference sequence). The CDR3 covers 17 residues. Here the CDR3 reads CASSPERGTPGSYEQYF. In DNA form, the CDR3 reads TGTGCCAGCAGCCCCGAGAGGGGGACCCCCGGCTCCTACGAGCAGTACTTC.

This chain joins TRBV6-5 and TRBJ1-1; possibly TRBD1 for D (5 bases). In germline, CDR1 is MNHEY, CDR2 SVGAGI. V was trimmed by 0 bases and J by 5 bases, leaving 13 bases between them. The CDR3 consists of 15 residues. The CDR3 nucleotides are TGTGCCAGCAGTTACTCCACGGGGGGGGGTACTGAAGCTTTCTTT. Protein: CASSYSTGGGTEAFF.

The genes are TRBV11-2 and TRBJ1-1; D uncertain. Trimming left V 1 base short and J 2 bases short, with 8 bases between. The germline gives CDR1 SGHAT, CDR2 FQNNGV. This CDR3 spans 14 amino acids. CDR3 residues: CASSLGVYNTEAFF. CDR3 sequence (DNA): TGTGCCAGCAGCTTAGGGGTTTACAACACTGAAGCTTTCTTT.